Listed here are 8 T cell receptor gamma chains from one sample, sequenced in a study of gamma delta lymphoproliferative disorders and STAT genes (dated by TCRdb to the late 2010s). TCR sequencing was performed on genomic DNA from peripheral blood mononuclear cells isolated from patients and controls. Receptor amplification or capture employed multiplex PCR. The listed sequencing device is Illumina MiSeq. With CATT, TCRdb called clones again from the public reads; duplicate DNA rows were later joined. The sample contains hundreds of gamma-chain clones, around a sixth of them found a single time. The ten biggest clones cover around nine tenths of the sample. Input material: blood. These TCRs come from a human donor with gamma-delta T-cell large granular lymphocyte leukemia.

Worth noting for this clone: Since a far larger clone is one base different, this is likely a read error. Because the CDR3's place on the DNA is in doubt, the DNA is left out and the CDR3 is given as listed by TCRdb. The J gene has no call, while the V gene is TRGV11. TRGV11 is filed as an ORF, its function uncertain. The CDR3 length is 18 residues, termini included. The CDR3 sequence: CTTVPAGLTRRKWYKKLF.

By share, this clone counts as medium-sized. V usage is TRGV8 and J usage is TRGJ1 or TRGJ2. The J gene, missing from TCRdb, was assigned here through DNA to germline matching. The CDR3 length is 14 residues. Trimming took 0 bases from V and 5 from J; bases not matched to a gene: 7. Germline CDR1 and CDR2: VENAVY and YDSYNSRV. The CDR3 loop is CATWDRRLDYKKLF. CDR3 in DNA: TGTGCCACCTGGGATAGGCGCTTGGATTATAAGAAACTCTTT.

A few counts support this clone. V usage is TRGV11 and J usage is TRGJ1 or TRGJ2. The J gene, left out of TCRdb, was set here by checking the DNA against germline. TRGV11 is placed among ORFs of uncertain function. Trimming removed 9 bases from V and 5 bases from J; junction bases left unmatched: 10. The CDR3 loop spans 13 amino acids. The CDR3 nucleotides read TGTGCCTGCTGGTCCCTCTTTGATTATAAGAAACTCTTT. It encodes CACWSLFDYKKLF.

The chain combines TRGV2 with TRGJP1. Matching the DNA to germline supplied the J gene, which TCRdb does not give. This CDR3 spans 13 amino acids. Germline V lookup: CDR1 EGSNGY, CDR2 YDSYNSKV. J lost 4 bases, V lost 1 base, and 0 bases had no gene match. CDR3 nucleotides: TGTGCCACCTGGGACGGCACTGGTTGGTTCAAGATATTT. It is translated as CATWDGTGWFKIF.

This clone was observed a handful of times. Other DNA sequences of this sample code for an identical CDR3. This chain connects TRGV3 to TRGJP2. Here the J gene was assigned by germline matching of the DNA, as TCRdb has none. Germline loops: CDR1 VTNTFY, CDR2 YDVSTARD (reference sequence). V shed 0 bases and J 3 bases; nucleotides not matched to a gene: 16. This CDR3 comprises 19 residues. This chain's CDR3 is CATWDRRRVRGGSDWIKTF. The CDR3, as DNA: TGTGCCACCTGGGACAGGCGGAGGGTTAGAGGGGGTAGTGATTGGATCAAGACGTTT.

By frequency in the sample, this clone is medium-sized. The chain has TRGV4 and TRGJ1 or TRGJ2. The J gene is absent in TCRdb and was assigned here via DNA matching to germline. Germline V lookup: CDR1 EGSTGY, CDR2 YDSYTSSV. Losses at the gene ends were 4 bases for V and 3 bases for J; bases not matched to a gene: 3. This CDR3 has 12 amino acids. CDR3 sequence: CATWDLYYKKLF. Written as DNA, the CDR3 is TGTGCCACCTGGGACCTTTATTATAAGAAACTCTTT.

This clone was detected only a few times. TCRdb's entry gives the protein of a much larger clone, which mismatches this DNA's translation at residue 6, likely from a read error; the protein reported here is translated from the DNA. The V call is TRGV2, the J call TRGJ1 or TRGJ2. The J gene was not available in TCRdb and was assigned here by matching the DNA to germline segments. There are 14 residues in the CDR3. CDR1 and CDR2 from the germline V gene are EGSNGY and YDSYNSKV. Trimming at V came to 3 bases and at J to 4 bases, leaving 9 bases not matched to a gene. The CDR3 loop reads CATWDRPSYYKKLF. CDR3 in DNA: TGTGCCACCTGGGACAGGCCGTCGTATTATAAGAAACTCTTT.

This sequence joins TRGV2 and TRGJ1 or TRGJ2. The J gene is not listed in TCRdb, so it was assigned here from a DNA match to germline. V dropped 10 bases and J dropped 3; count of bases not matched to a gene: 18. The CDR3 has 15 residues. The germline V gene has CDR1 EGSNGY and CDR2 YDSYNSKV. CDR3 nucleotide sequence: TGTGCCACACCCGTCGGGATGGAAGGTTATTATAAGAAACTCTTT. This gives the protein CATPVGMEGYYKKLF.